The entry below describes one T cell receptor (beta chain). Sequencing was performed with immunoSEQ multiplex PCR; in TCRdb, only in-frame clones are kept and a portion is missing. The table has around 130,000 clones, about 93% seen once. The data belong to a study of control samples from healthy donors and cancer patients. This CDR3 has 16 amino acids. From germline, CDR1 is LNHDA and CDR2 SQIVND (reference sequence). Trimming took 3 bases from V and 3 from J, leaving 18 bases between them. The chain uses TRBV19 and TRBJ2-7; a weak D match, TRBD1 (7 bases). Material for sequencing was PBMCs. The sequence derives from a man between 45 and 60 years old with head and neck cancer. The CDR3 loop reads CASSIGFRGTDYEQYF. The CDR3 DNA reads as TGTGCCAGTAGTATCGGTTTTCGGGGGACAGACTACGAGCAGTACTTC. Variable domain in full (rest from reference TRBV19 and TRBJ2-7): DGGITQSPKYLFRKEGQNVTLSCEQNLNHDAMYWYRQDPGQGLRLIYYSQIVNDFQKGDIAEGYSVSREKKESFPLTVTSAQKNPTAFYLCASSIGFRGTDYEQYFGPGTRLTVT.